The 6 T cell receptor beta chains below were found in one sample sequenced in a study of blood T cell repertoires in COVID-19. Sequenced by immunoSEQ multiplex PCR; TCRdb stores in-frame clones only, minus some. The sample yields some 330,000 clones, around 87% seen once. Specimen: PBMCs or T cells enriched from blood (not recorded which). All receptors derive from a man in his forties in a cohort exposed to, infected with or recovered from COVID-19 (not recorded which).

The chain is built from TRBV30 and TRBJ2-1, with D perhaps TRBD2 (5 bases). The CDR3 length is 11 residues. V shed 7 bases and J shed 3 bases, with 7 bases lying between them. Per germline, CDR1 GTSNPN and CDR2 SVGIG (reference sequence). In DNA form, the CDR3 reads TGTGCCTACCGGGGCTACAATGAGCAGTTCTTC. Amino acids: CAYRGYNEQFF.

The chain combines TRBV28 with TRBJ1-6; maybe TRBD1 (6 bases). In germline, CDR1 is MDHEN, CDR2 SYDVKM. V was clipped by 7 bases and J by 10 bases, with 17 bases between them. The CDR3 sequence is 14 residues long. In DNA, the CDR3 is TGTGCCAGCATCAAGGGGGGAGGGGGGTCACCCCTCCACTTT. It yields the protein CASIKGGGGSPLHF.

The sample holds a few counts of this clone. This chain connects TRBV5-6 to TRBJ2-7; D is possibly TRBD2 (6 bases). The length of the CDR3 is 16 residues. V was cut by 1 base and J by 11 bases, with 25 bases left in between. The V gene's germline CDR1 is SGHDT and CDR2 YYEEEE. The CDR3 sequence is CASSLWLTSGQLREYF. In DNA form, the CDR3 reads TGTGCCAGCAGCTTGTGGCTAACGAGCGGGCAACTCAGGGAGTACTTC.

The rearrangement uses TRBV5-1 and TRBJ2-1; 9 nucleotides align to TRBD2. Germline CDR1 reads SGHRS; CDR2 reads YFSETQ. The CDR3 sequence is 15 residues long. V was pared by 4 bases and J by 7 bases, with 9 bases of the junction left unmatched. CDR3 in DNA: TGCGCCAGCAGCCCTCAAGGACTAGCGTTAAATGAGCAGTTCTTC. It is translated as CASSPQGLALNEQFF.

The chain has TRBV6-5 and TRBJ2-1; the D is unclear. This CDR3 is 16 amino acids long. Germline values: CDR1 MNHEY, CDR2 SVGAGI. V was trimmed by 1 base and J by 0 bases, leaving 10 bases between them. CDR3 amino acids: CASSYFVTSSYNEQFF. Here the CDR3 DNA reads TGTGCCAGCAGTTACTTTGTCACGAGCTCCTACAATGAGCAGTTCTTC.

The chain's CDR3 is CASSNSYEQYF. The CDR3 DNA follows: TGCGCCAGCAGTAATTCCTACGAGCAGTACTTC. The chain uses TRBV5-1 and TRBJ2-7; D not certain. V was pared by 5 bases and J by 1 base, with 4 bases between. The V gene's germline CDR1 is SGHRS and CDR2 YFSETQ. The CDR3 consists of 11 residues.